One and the same sample provided the 12 T cell receptor beta chains below, sequenced in a study of cytomegalovirus exposure and HLA in healthy donors. Primers: 60 Vbeta forward and 13 Jbeta reverse. Profiled with immunoSEQ multiplex PCR; TCRdb holds only in-frame clones, not every one. The sample has around 120,000 clones, roughly four fifths seen once. Material: PBMCs. Receptor source: a woman aged 25 to 39 in good health and CMV-seropositive.

The rearrangement joins TRBV7-2 to TRBJ2-1; 7 nucleotides match TRBD2. CDR1 SGHTA and CDR2 FQGNSA come from the germline V gene. This CDR3 contains 15 residues. V shed 5 bases, J shed 1 base, and the junction held 5 bases outside the gene matches. The CDR3, as DNA: TGTGCCAGCAGCCCCCTAGCGGCGTCCTACAATGAGCAGTTCTTC. Residues: CASSPLAASYNEQFF.

This chain connects TRBV5-1 to TRBJ2-1, with TRBD1 as a possible D gene (6 bases). This CDR3 region has 16 residues. The V gene lost 3 bases and the J gene lost 0 bases, with 13 bases spanning the gap. Germline CDR1 SGHRS, CDR2 YFSETQ. CDR3 protein: CASSYRAGYSYNEQFF. CDR3 bases: TGCGCCAGCAGCTACAGGGCAGGGTACTCCTACAATGAGCAGTTCTTC.

V is TRBV5-6 and J is TRBJ2-3; 7 bases are shared with TRBD2. With 2 bases clipped from V and 1 base from J, the junction kept 7 bases outside the gene matches. The CDR3 consists of 16 residues. CDR1 is SGHDT, CDR2 YYEEEE, per germline. The CDR3 loop reads CASSFLRSGGTDTQYF. The CDR3 region has the DNA TGTGCCAGCAGCTTCTTGAGGAGCGGGGGCACAGATACGCAGTATTTT.

This clone was observed a single time. The rearrangement joins TRBV5-6 to TRBJ1-1, with D unclear. Germline V lookup: CDR1 SGHDT, CDR2 YYEEEE. Between the trimmed V and J ends, which lost 4 bases and 6 bases, there was a span of 19 bases. This CDR3 spans 15 amino acids. The CDR3 region has the DNA TGTGCCAGCAGCCGCTTGGAGAGGGATTTCTCTGAAGCTTTCTTT. Protein sequence: CASSRLERDFSEAFF.

CDR3 DNA sequence: TGCGCCAGCAGCTTGGGTCTGGGACAGGTGATTTACGAGCAGTACTTC. This codes for CASSLGLGQVIYEQYF. The J gene is TRBJ2-5, the V gene TRBV5-1; 8 bases are shared with TRBD1. Gene TRBJ2-7 matches the end of the DNA better, so the J call may be wrong. The V gene's germline CDR1 is SGHRS and CDR2 YFSETQ. There are 16 residues in the CDR3.

The rearrangement joins TRBV5-1 to TRBJ2-5, with 14 bases fitting TRBD2. Germline loops: CDR1 SGHRS, CDR2 YFSETQ. The CDR3 is 18 amino acids. V gave up 2 bases and J gave up 2 bases; unmatched junction bases: 8. CDR3 sequence (DNA): TGCGCCAGCAGCTTTGGGACTAGCGGGGGTAGGTTTCAAGAGACCCAGTACTTC. Translation gives CASSFGTSGGRFQETQYF.

The chain employs TRBV6-1 and TRBJ2-5, with D unclear. The V end lost 2 bases, the J end lost 2 bases, and 6 bases lay between the germline ends. Germline V gene data show CDR1 as MNHNS and CDR2 as SASEGT. The CDR3 is 13 residues long. The CDR3 region has the DNA TGTGCCAGCAGTGAACTCTTTCAAGAGACCCAGTACTTC. This encodes CASSELFQETQYF.

As regards this clone: At the DNA level, this CDR3 is encoded by other sequences in the same sample as well. The chain combines TRBV9 with TRBJ1-2, with D hard to call. V lost 3 bases to trimming and J lost 5 bases, with 14 bases between them. The CDR3 is 14 amino acids. Germline lookup yields CDR1 SGDLS and CDR2 YYNGEE. CDR3 sequence: CASSDRSRLYGYTF. The CDR3 bases are TGTGCCAGCAGCGATCGTTCCCGTTTGTATGGCTACACCTTC. The complete variable domain, with remaining parts taken from reference TRBV9 and TRBJ1-2, reads DSGVTQTPKHLITATGQRVTLRCSPRSGDLSVYWYQQSLDQGLQFLIQYYNGEERAKGNILERFSAQQFPDLHSELNLSSLELGDSALYFCASSDRSRLYGYTFGSGTRLTVV.

The J gene is TRBJ2-2, the V gene TRBV7-9, with TRBD2 matching 7 bases. This CDR3 region has 15 residues. Germline V gene data show CDR1 as SEHNR and CDR2 as FQNEAQ (reference sequence). Trimming removed 5 bases from V and 5 bases from J; junction bases left unmatched: 8. CDR3: CASSLRRGGTGELFF. The DNA of the CDR3 is TGTGCCAGCAGCCTTCGGAGGGGAGGGACCGGGGAGCTGTTTTTT. The variable domain in full, with the rest retrieved from reference TRBV7-9 and TRBJ2-2, is DTGVSQNPRHKITKRGQNVTFRCDPISEHNRLYWYRQTLGQGPEFLTYFQNEAQLEKSRLLSDRFSAERPKGSFSTLEIQRTEQGDSAMYLCASSLRRGGTGELFFGEGSRLTVL.

This clone was seen once. The chain combines TRBV28 with TRBJ2-3; weak D call: TRBD1 (5 bases). Trimming removed 6 bases at V and 3 bases at J, with 13 bases between. The CDR3 sequence is 14 residues long. CDR1 and CDR2 from the germline V gene are MDHEN and SYDVKM. The CDR3 is CASRPQGGTDTQYF. The CDR3 nucleotides read TGTGCCAGCAGACCTCAGGGTGGGACAGATACGCAGTATTTT.

This chain joins TRBV7-2 and TRBJ2-7, with 8 bases aligning to TRBD2. In germline, CDR1 is SGHTA, CDR2 FQGNSA. The CDR3 runs to 14 residues. V dropped 8 bases and J dropped 1; count of bases not matched to a gene: 7. The CDR3 DNA sequence: TGTGCCAGCGAGTCGGGGGGGCTTTCCTACGAGCAGTACTTC. It specifies CASESGGLSYEQYF.

The chain has TRBV15 and TRBJ1-5; the D is unclear. Germline CDR1 reads LNHNV; CDR2 reads YYDKDF (reference sequence). The germline V and J ends were trimmed by 4 bases and 7 bases, with 17 bases remaining between them. The CDR3 runs to 15 residues. In nucleotides, the CDR3 is TGTGCCACCAGCACAGATCCGACATCCCCCCAGCCCCAGCATTTT. It yields the protein CATSTDPTSPQPQHF.